The 31 T cell receptor beta chains in this list originate from one sample, sequenced in a study of blood T cells in healthy people across ages (dated by TCRdb to 2015 to 2017). Libraries were made using 5' RACE. Reads for this sample came from an Illumina HiSeq 2500. A second PCR of roughly 7 to 12 cycles was run with a J-beta primer mix and a sample-barcoded 5' primer. TCRdb reprocessing: public reads trimmed at Q25 with fastp, clones called with MiXCR, in-frame beta chains kept. A single entry per CDR3 protein holds the most common genes and DNA from its merged rows. Across this sample there are approximately 690,000 distinct CDR3 sequences, with 40% to 45% seen only once. The ten top clones hold around 30% of the sample. Sample: blood. These receptors came from a man older than 75 in good health.

The chain employs TRBV7-2 and TRBJ2-7, with TRBD1 matching over 9 bases. Germline V gene lookup returns CDR1 SGHTA and CDR2 FQGNSA. The trim removed 1 base at V and 2 bases at J, leaving 6 bases unmatched. CDR3 length: 16 residues. The CDR3 nucleotides read TGTGCCAGCAGCTTAGGGGGACAGGGTGGGACCTACGAGCAGTACTTC. Protein product: CASSLGGQGGTYEQYF.

There are a few counts of this clonotype. The chain has TRBV2 and TRBJ2-7; 7 bases align to TRBD1. Germline V gene sequence: CDR1 SNHLY, CDR2 FYNNEI. V shed 5 bases, J shed 7 bases, and the junction held 8 bases outside the gene matches. The CDR3 length is 13 residues. CDR3 sequence reads: CASSTGASNEQYF. The CDR3 coding sequence is TGTGCCAGCAGTACAGGGGCTTCCAATGAGCAGTACTTC.

The gene calls are TRBV6-5 and TRBJ2-4; TRBD2 is a possible D gene (6 bases). The J call may be mistaken, given a closer DNA end match to TRBJ2-7. CDR1 and CDR2 from the germline V gene are MNHEY and SVGAGI. The CDR3 is 17 amino acids. The CDR3 DNA sequence: TGTGCCAGCAGTTACTCCTGGTCTCGGGGGAACTCCTACGAGCAGTACTTC. It specifies CASSYSWSRGNSYEQYF.

This chain uses TRBV20-1 with TRBJ1-4; no clear D gene. The CDR3 is 13 amino acids. V shed 5 bases and J shed 4 bases, with 11 bases lying between them. Germline CDR1 is DFQATT and CDR2 is SNEGSKA (reference sequence). The CDR3 spells CSASRRINEKLFF. CDR3 DNA: TGCAGTGCTTCTAGACGCATTAATGAAAAACTGTTTTTT.

This rearrangement joins TRBV7-9 to TRBJ2-2; 8 bases align to TRBD1. From germline, CDR1 is SEHNR and CDR2 FQNEAQ (reference sequence). The CDR3 has 14 amino acids. Losses at the gene ends were 10 bases for V and 2 bases for J; bases not matched to a gene: 6. The CDR3: CATGQGGNTGELFF. DNA of the CDR3: TGTGCCACAGGACAGGGTGGTAACACCGGGGAGCTGTTTTTT.

This clonotype has a handful of counts. The chain is built from TRBV10-1 and TRBJ2-5, with 9 bases matching TRBD2. J was trimmed by 5 bases and V by 2 bases; bases with no gene match: 6. Per germline, CDR1 WNHNN and CDR2 SYGVQD (reference sequence). The CDR3 is 15 residues long. The CDR3 spells CASSEGSGRDETQYF. In DNA form, the CDR3 reads TGCGCCAGCAGTGAGGGTAGCGGGAGAGACGAGACCCAGTACTTC.

The chain combines TRBV27 with TRBJ1-6; D ambiguous. The germline CDR1 and CDR2 sequences are MNHEY and SMNVEV (reference sequence). The CDR3 spans 13 residues. The V gene lost 4 bases and the J gene lost 8 bases, with 9 bases spanning the gap. CDR3 in DNA: TGTGCCAGCAGTTCCCGGACGGATTCACCCCTCCACTTT. It is translated as CASSSRTDSPLHF.

The V call is TRBV27, the J call TRBJ2-5; weak D call: TRBD2 (6 bases). Germline lookup yields CDR1 MNHEY and CDR2 SMNVEV (reference sequence). This CDR3 has 14 residues. Trimming cost V 5 bases and J 11 bases, with 21 bases left between them. CDR3 nucleotides: TGTGCCAGCAGTCGGGCCGGGAGATCGAATGAGCAGTACTTC. It is translated as CASSRAGRSNEQYF.

There are a few counts of this clonotype. This rearrangement joins TRBV5-1 to TRBJ1-2; D is ambiguous. The CDR3 has 14 amino acids. Trimming took 7 bases from V and 4 from J, leaving 17 bases between them. CDR1 and CDR2 (germline): SGHRS, YFSETQ. The CDR3 reads CASGLAGKTYGYTF. The CDR3 nucleotides read TGCGCCAGCGGGCTCGCTGGGAAGACCTATGGCTACACCTTC.

The rearrangement links TRBV30 to TRBJ2-1; 11 nucleotides align to TRBD2. V gave up 3 bases and J gave up 7 bases; unmatched junction bases: 14. CDR3 length: 17 amino acids. Germline V gives CDR1 GTSNPN, CDR2 SVGIG (reference sequence). This CDR3 reads CAWRSRSIAGGPNEQFF. CDR3 coding DNA: TGTGCCTGGAGGTCGAGATCTATAGCGGGAGGGCCGAATGAGCAGTTCTTC.

This chain joins TRBV6-5 and TRBJ2-1; 11 bases are shared with TRBD2. V was clipped by 6 bases and J by 1 base; unmatched bases: 5. Germline V gene data show CDR1 as MNHEY and CDR2 as SVGAGI. The length of the CDR3 is 16 residues. The CDR3 sequence is CASRLAGAASYNEQFF. The CDR3 nucleotides read TGTGCCAGCAGACTAGCGGGAGCGGCATCCTACAATGAGCAGTTCTTC.

V and J are TRBV5-5 and TRBJ2-1; 12 bases map to TRBD1. V lost 4 bases, J lost 8 bases, and 10 bases stayed unmatched. The V gene's germline CDR1 is SGHKS and CDR2 YYEKEE (reference sequence). The CDR3 spans 16 residues. CDR3 amino acids: CASSAPLGTGGDEQFF. DNA for the CDR3: TGTGCCAGCAGCGCTCCCCTCGGGACAGGGGGCGATGAGCAGTTCTTC. The full variable domain, in which reference TRBV5-5 and TRBJ2-1 provide the parts outside the CDR3, is DAGVTQSPTHLIKTRGQQVTLRCSPISGHKSVSWYQQVLGQGPQFIFQYYEKEERGRGNFPDRFSARQFPNYSSELNVNALLLGDSALYLCASSAPLGTGGDEQFFGPGTRLTVL.

This clonotype came up a few times. The J gene is TRBJ2-5, the V gene TRBV28; no clear D. Germline CDR1 reads MDHEN; CDR2 reads SYDVKM. V dropped 9 bases and J dropped 1 base, with 24 bases sitting between them. There are 17 residues in the CDR3. The CDR3 bases are TGTGCCAGTCGATCTCTAAGTTCTAGGGTTTTCCAAGAGACCCAGTACTTC. This translates into CASRSLSSRVFQETQYF. The variable domain in full, with the rest retrieved from reference TRBV28 and TRBJ2-5, is DVKVTQSSRYLVKRTGEKVFLECVQDMDHENMFWYRQDPGLGLRLIYFSYDVKMKEKGDIPEGYSVSREKKERFSLILESASTNQTSMYLCASRSLSSRVFQETQYFGPGTRLLVL.

The chain has TRBV14 and TRBJ1-1; D is unclear. Trimming took 0 bases from V and 4 from J, leaving 9 bases between them. Germline CDR1 and CDR2: SGHDN and FVKESK. The CDR3 has 14 amino acids. The CDR3 reads CASSQELMITEAFF. DNA for the CDR3: TGTGCCAGCAGCCAAGAGCTTATGATCACTGAAGCTTTCTTT.

This clonotype was recorded a few times. The rearrangement links TRBV25-1 to TRBJ2-1, with TRBD1 matching 9 bases. With 5 bases clipped from V and 3 bases from J, the junction kept 11 bases outside the gene matches. Germline CDR1 MGHDK, CDR2 SYGVNS. The CDR3 extends over 17 amino acids. As DNA, the CDR3 is TGTGCCAGCAGTACCCATCCGGGGGACAGGGACTACAATGAGCAGTTCTTC. This encodes CASSTHPGDRDYNEQFF.

This chain connects TRBV29-1 to TRBJ2-7, with D perhaps matching TRBD2 (5 bases). This CDR3 region has 11 residues. Germline CDR1 reads SQVTM; CDR2 reads ANQGSEA. Trimming removed 7 bases at V and 0 bases at J, with 7 bases between. CDR3 in DNA: TGCAGCGGAGCGGTCTCCTACGAGCAGTACTTC. This encodes CSGAVSYEQYF.

The chain combines TRBV20-1 with TRBJ1-6; TRBD1 aligns across 8 bases. Germline V lookup: CDR1 DFQATT, CDR2 SNEGSKA (reference sequence). V lost 1 base and J lost 9; bases outside the gene matches: 2. CDR3 length: 13 residues. CDR3 sequence: CSARVQGASPLHF. CDR3 nucleotides: TGCAGTGCTAGAGTGCAGGGGGCTTCACCCCTCCACTTT.

The chain joins TRBV27 to TRBJ1-6, with D maybe TRBD1 (6 bases). Germline CDR1 and CDR2: MNHEY and SMNVEV (reference sequence). V was trimmed by 4 bases and J by 8 bases, leaving 12 bases between them. The CDR3 spans 14 residues. CDR3 region: CASSSGQSDSPLHF. In DNA, the CDR3 is TGTGCCAGCAGTTCCGGACAGTCGGATTCACCCCTCCACTTT.

This chain connects TRBV27 to TRBJ1-6; D unclear. This CDR3 region has 15 residues. The V end was cut by 4 bases, the J end by 6 bases, with 13 bases between. The germline V gene encodes CDR1 MNHEY and CDR2 SMNVEV (reference sequence). The CDR3 protein is CASSSTWQTNSPLHF. In nucleotides, the CDR3 is TGTGCCAGCAGTTCCACTTGGCAAACTAATTCACCCCTCCACTTT.

The chain combines TRBV10-1 with TRBJ2-1; 8 bases fit TRBD1. The germline CDR1 and CDR2 sequences are WNHNN and SYGVQD (reference sequence). V dropped 8 bases and J dropped 1; count of bases not matched to a gene: 1. This CDR3 spans 13 amino acids. The CDR3 here is CASDRGSYNEQFF. In DNA form, the CDR3 reads TGCGCCAGCGACAGGGGTTCCTACAATGAGCAGTTCTTC.

In DNA form, the CDR3 reads TGTGCCAGCAGCCTTAATGCGGGGGCCTACCAGCAGTACTTC. Translation gives CASSLNAGAYQQYF. This sequence joins TRBV7-3 and TRBJ2-5; TRBD2 might be the D (7 bases). V gave up 5 bases and J gave up 11 bases, with 21 bases separating them. The germline CDR1 and CDR2 sequences are SGHTA and FQGTGA. This CDR3 is 14 amino acids long.

The chain combines TRBV12-3 or TRBV12-4 with TRBJ2-5; D perhaps matches TRBD1 (7 bases). The CDR3 is 13 residues long. Trimming took off 6 bases at V and 13 bases at J, with 21 bases between the two ends. The CDR3 sequence: CASRIRGRDELYF. The CDR3 DNA follows: TGTGCCAGCAGGATTAGGGGGCGGGACGAGCTGTACTTC.

This clonotype appeared a few times. The chain employs TRBV28 and TRBJ2-3; D is perhaps TRBD2 (5 bases). The CDR3 contains 13 residues. The V end lost 2 bases, the J end lost 11 bases, and 14 bases lay between the germline ends. Germline lookup yields CDR1 MDHEN and CDR2 SYDVKM. The CDR3 DNA sequence: TGTGCCAGCAGTTTAAGACAACCACTAGGGCAGTATTTT. The encoded protein is CASSLRQPLGQYF.

In its sample, this clonotype was seen a few times. The chain employs TRBV7-2 and TRBJ2-3; 8 bases align to TRBD2. The CDR3 is 16 residues long. Germline trimming cut 5 bases from V and 2 bases from J; bases unmatched to any gene: 9. The germline V gene has CDR1 SGHTA and CDR2 FQGNSA. The CDR3 sequence: CASSTQRGLVTDTQYF. The CDR3 DNA sequence: TGTGCCAGCAGCACCCAGCGGGGGCTCGTCACAGATACGCAGTATTTT.

Many counts were recorded for this clonotype. The chain carries TRBV15 and TRBJ2-3, with D hard to call. CDR3 length: 14 residues. Germline CDR1 and CDR2: LNHNV and YYDKDF (reference sequence). V lost 0 bases and J lost 3, with 7 bases in between. Here the CDR3 reads CATSRDPGTDTQYF. The CDR3 DNA follows: TGTGCCACCAGCAGAGATCCAGGAACAGATACGCAGTATTTT.

V usage is TRBV12-3 or TRBV12-4 and J usage is TRBJ2-4, with D unclear. The CDR3 has 14 residues. V lost 6 bases to trimming and J lost 0 bases, with 9 bases between them. The CDR3 coding sequence is TGTGCCAGCAGATCCAGATTAGCCAAAAACATTCAGTACTTC. This sequence encodes CASRSRLAKNIQYF.

The chain carries TRBV28 and TRBJ2-2; 9 nucleotides agree with TRBD1. This CDR3 comprises 13 residues. Germline CDR1 and CDR2: MDHEN and SYDVKM. Losses at the gene ends were 5 bases for V and 7 bases for J; bases not matched to a gene: 2. The CDR3 loop reads CASSTGGIGELFF. The CDR3 DNA follows: TGTGCCAGCAGTACAGGGGGCATCGGGGAGCTGTTTTTT.

V is TRBV12-3 or TRBV12-4 and J is TRBJ1-2, with TRBD1 identical over 9 bases. The V gene end was trimmed by 5 bases and the J gene end by 8 bases; junction bases not matched to a gene: 12. This CDR3 region has 15 residues. For the CDR3, the DNA is TGTGCCAGCAGTCCCACAGGGGGCCCCACTCGCGGCTACACCTTC. It specifies CASSPTGGPTRGYTF.

In the case of this clonotype: At one end the junction does not follow the germline gene, possibly because of a read error. The chain employs TRBV7-8 and TRBJ2-7; a weak D match, TRBD2 (5 bases). Per the germline V gene, CDR1 is SGHVS and CDR2 is FQNEAQ. The CDR3 loop spans 14 amino acids. Written as DNA, the CDR3 is TGTGCCAGCAGCGTAGCGCCAGGCCCCTACGAGCAGTACTTC. Amino acids: CASSVAPGPYEQYF.

The CDR3 DNA sequence: TGCAGCGTTGGGGACACAACTAATGAAAAACTGTTTTTT. Translating it yields CSVGDTTNEKLFF. The chain carries TRBV29-1 and TRBJ1-4; a weak D match, TRBD1 (6 bases). V lost 4 bases and J 0 bases, leaving 6 bases between the germline ends. The germline gives CDR1 SQVTM, CDR2 ANQGSEA. The CDR3 is made up of 13 amino acids.

In this sample, this clonotype turned up a few times. This chain uses TRBV10-1 with TRBJ2-5, with 9 bases that match TRBD1. The CDR3 totals 15 residues. Germline CDR1 reads WNHNN; CDR2 reads SYGVQD (reference sequence). V was pared by 3 bases and J by 4 bases, with 6 bases of the junction left unmatched. The CDR3 loop is CASSDLTGGLETQYF. The CDR3 nucleotides are TGCGCCAGCAGTGACCTGACAGGGGGGTTAGAGACCCAGTACTTC.